This entry lists 13 T cell receptor beta chains sequenced from one sample in a study of cytomegalovirus exposure and HLA in healthy donors (dated by TCRdb to between 2016 and 2019). Libraries were prepared through the immunoSEQ multiplex PCR assay. The multiplex PCR relied on a mix of 60 forward primers for TCR Vbeta segments and 13 reverse primers for TCR Jbeta segments. What TCRdb holds here is the immuneACCESS table cut down to in-frame rearrangements. Part of the clones is not present; checked against another copy, under half of the missing clones reflect an unresolved V gene, and the others are unexplained. For this sample there are 140,000 to 150,000 clones; approximately 9% appear just once. Jointly, the top ten make up approximately 1.8% of the sample. Sequencing used PBMCs. These TCRs come from a male donor in good health and CMV-seronegative.

V gene TRBV27 combines with J gene TRBJ2-3; 12 bases line up with TRBD2. The CDR3 has 15 residues. Germline V gives CDR1 MNHEY, CDR2 SMNVEV (reference sequence). After removal of 5 bases from V and 5 bases from J, the junction contained 5 bases not matched to a gene. The CDR3 DNA sequence: TGTGCCAGCAGTCCACTAGCGGGAGGCGAAGATACGCAGTATTTT. Translating gives CASSPLAGGEDTQYF.

The CDR3 nucleotides are TGTGCCAGCAGCTTAGGGCGGGGGGCTTTTACAGACCAAGAGACCCAGTACTTC. It yields the protein CASSLGRGAFTDQETQYF. This chain uses TRBV7-9 with TRBJ2-5, with 8 bases aligning to TRBD2. J gave up 0 bases and V 1 base, and 10 bases lay outside the gene matches. Germline-derived CDR1 and CDR2 are SEHNR and FQNEAQ (reference sequence). The CDR3 has 18 residues.

This chain connects TRBV28 to TRBJ1-5; perhaps TRBD1 as D (6 bases). Trimming removed 4 bases at V and 2 bases at J, with 9 bases between. This CDR3 region has 14 residues. The V gene's germline CDR1 is MDHEN and CDR2 SYDVKM. CDR3 coding DNA: TGTGCCAGCAGTTATTGGACAGGCAATCAGCCCCAGCATTTT. Its translation: CASSYWTGNQPQHF.

This clone was recorded a few times. The V call is TRBV10-3, the J call TRBJ2-1, with a possible D match to TRBD2 (7 bases). This CDR3 has 16 residues. Trimming shortened V by 3 bases and J by 7 bases, and 19 bases separated the two germline ends. Germline V gene sequence: CDR1 ENHRY, CDR2 SYGVKD. In DNA form, the CDR3 reads TGTGCCATCAGTGACCCGGCGGGGGCGGGTGAAAATGAGCAGTTCTTC. Protein sequence: CAISDPAGAGENEQFF.

The chain carries TRBV2 and TRBJ1-5; 9 nucleotides match TRBD1. The V gene end was trimmed by 6 bases and the J gene end by 6 bases; junction bases not matched to a gene: 6. The CDR3 extends over 14 amino acids. Germline lookup yields CDR1 SNHLY and CDR2 FYNNEI. CDR3 residues: CASSLTGGPQPQHF. The CDR3 DNA is TGTGCCAGCAGCCTTACAGGGGGCCCTCAGCCCCAGCATTTT.

This rearrangement joins TRBV6-6 to TRBJ2-7; a weak D match, TRBD1 (6 bases). V was cut by 6 bases and J by 2 bases, with 11 bases left in between. CDR1 is MNHNY and CDR2 is SVGAGI in the germline V gene (reference sequence). The CDR3 contains 13 residues. In nucleotides, the CDR3 is TGTGCCAGCAGGGAGACAGGAGCCTACGAGCAGTACTTC. As protein: CASRETGAYEQYF.

This clone was observed a few times. The chain recombines TRBV4-2 with TRBJ1-5, with D possibly matching TRBD1 (6 bases). Per germline, CDR1 LGHNA and CDR2 YNFKEQ. The V gene lost 1 base and the J gene lost 7 bases, with 17 bases spanning the gap. There are 16 residues in the CDR3. The CDR3: CASSQAPTGTLQPQHF. CDR3 nucleotides: TGTGCCAGCAGCCAAGCCCCTACCGGGACATTACAGCCCCAGCATTTT.

This clone appeared a single time. The J gene is TRBJ2-7, the V gene TRBV28, with D possibly being TRBD1 (5 bases). The CDR3 loop spans 17 amino acids. CDR1 is MDHEN, CDR2 SYDVKM, per germline. V was trimmed by 3 bases and J by 2 bases, leaving 20 bases between them. The CDR3 bases are TGTGCCAGCAGTTTTCTATCGGGCAGGGTGGTCACCTACGAGCAGTACTTC. It translates to CASSFLSGRVVTYEQYF. Drawing the rest from reference TRBV28 and TRBJ2-7, the complete variable domain is DVKVTQSSRYLVKRTGEKVFLECVQDMDHENMFWYRQDPGLGLRLIYFSYDVKMKEKGDIPEGYSVSREKKERFSLILESASTNQTSMYLCASSFLSGRVVTYEQYFGPGTRLTVT.

The V call is TRBV2, the J call TRBJ2-7, with D possibly TRBD1 on 6 matching bases. The V end was cut by 3 bases, the J end by 0 bases, with 12 bases between. Germline CDR1 and CDR2: SNHLY and FYNNEI. The CDR3 contains 15 residues. This CDR3 reads CASSEPDSFSYEQYF. The CDR3 DNA follows: TGTGCCAGCAGTGAGCCGGACAGCTTCTCCTACGAGCAGTACTTC.

The rearrangement uses TRBV5-1 and TRBJ2-2, with a weak D call TRBD2 (5 bases). Germline V CDR1 and CDR2: SGHRS, YFSETQ. The V gene lost 8 bases and the J gene lost 0 bases, with 11 bases spanning the gap. This CDR3 has 14 residues. The CDR3 protein is CASGAVANTGELFF. The CDR3 region has the DNA TGCGCCAGTGGAGCGGTCGCGAACACCGGGGAGCTGTTTTTT.

There are a few counts of this clone. The V call is TRBV18, the J call TRBJ1-5; D not certain. V lost 2 bases and J lost 6, with 11 bases in between. The CDR3 extends over 14 amino acids. Germline V gives CDR1 KGHSH, CDR2 LQKENI. The CDR3 is CASSPGESGQPQHF. The CDR3 DNA follows: TGTGCCAGCTCACCAGGGGAGAGTGGTCAGCCCCAGCATTTT.

The chain uses TRBV5-4 and TRBJ2-1; a weak D match, TRBD1 (7 bases). Looked up from germline, CDR1 is SGHNT and CDR2 is YYREEE (reference sequence). The CDR3 consists of 11 residues. V was trimmed by 7 bases and J by 7 bases, leaving 9 bases between them. The DNA for the CDR3 is TGTGCCAGCGCAGGGGGGAATGAGCAGTTCTTC. This translates into CASAGGNEQFF. The whole variable domain, filled in from reference TRBV5-4 and TRBJ2-1, reads ETGVTQSPTHLIKTRGQQVTLRCSSQSGHNTVSWYQQALGQGPQFIFQYYREEENGRGNFPPRFSGLQFPNYSSELNVNALELDDSALYLCASAGGNEQFFGPGTRLTVL.

The chain has TRBV7-6 and TRBJ2-7; 8 bases agree with TRBD1. V lost 1 base, J lost 3 bases, and 5 bases stayed unmatched. The germline gives CDR1 SGHVS, CDR2 FNYEAQ. This CDR3 comprises 15 residues. DNA for the CDR3: TGTGCCAGCAGCTTAGGACAGGGGACCATCTACGAGCAGTACTTC. This encodes CASSLGQGTIYEQYF.